One and the same sample provided the 9 T cell receptor beta chains below, sequenced in a study of T-cell memory formation after mild COVID-19. TCRdb analysed the 5' RACE reads with MiXCR anew, one entry per CDR3 protein. This sample has 200,000 to 250,000 distinct CDR3 sequences, with about 10% found just once. What was sequenced was PBMCs or a T cell subset sorted from them (not recorded which). Receptors originate from a man in his late teens or twenties who had mild COVID-19 (a few samples of this study predate the infection). Cell type and time point are not known.

V and J are TRBV10-3 and TRBJ2-1, with no clear D. Germline values: CDR1 ENHRY, CDR2 SYGVKD. With 5 bases removed from V and 12 bases from J, the gap between germline ends came to 17 bases. The CDR3 contains 13 residues. CDR3: CAISPSLGRGQFF. CDR3 bases: TGTGCCATCAGTCCTTCTCTAGGGCGAGGGCAGTTCTTC.

This clonotype has at least ten counts. Germline is not matched at one junction end, which may reflect a read error. The V and J genes are TRBV5-1 and TRBJ2-5; TRBD2 might be the D (6 bases). From germline, CDR1 is SGHRS and CDR2 YFSETQ. CDR3 length equals 14 residues. The CDR3 bases are TGTGCCAGCAGCTTGGAACTAGCACAAGAGACCCAGTACTTC. This encodes CASSLELAQETQYF.

This clonotype was counted a few times. The chain has TRBV5-1 and TRBJ2-2, with D maybe TRBD1 (6 bases). The CDR3 is 13 residues long. Trimming took 8 bases from V and 6 from J, leaving 14 bases between them. Per germline, CDR1 SGHRS and CDR2 YFSETQ. The CDR3 nucleotides read TGCGCCAGTGGTCAACAGGGTGCCGGGGAGCTGTTTTTT. It specifies CASGQQGAGELFF.

The chain employs TRBV7-9 and TRBJ2-2, with 12 positions matching TRBD1. V lost 5 bases to trimming and J lost 3 bases; unmatched junction nucleotides: 13. The CDR3 is made up of 19 amino acids. Germline lookup yields CDR1 SEHNR and CDR2 FQNEAQ (reference sequence). The CDR3 is CASSKNLPGQGADTGELFF. CDR3 sequence (DNA): TGTGCCAGCAGCAAAAACCTTCCGGGACAGGGGGCGGACACCGGGGAGCTGTTTTTT.

This chain connects TRBV12-3 or TRBV12-4 to TRBJ1-4; 7 positions match TRBD1. This CDR3 spans 12 amino acids. Germline trimming cut 5 bases from V and 17 bases from J; bases unmatched to any gene: 11. CDR3 residues: CASSPRNRGVFF. CDR3 nucleotide sequence: TGTGCCAGCAGTCCTCGTAACAGGGGTGTCTTTTTT.

This clonotype was recorded many times. J is TRBJ2-5 and V is TRBV7-3; 7 bases are shared with TRBD1. Germline loops: CDR1 SGHTA, CDR2 FQGTGA. After removal of 5 bases from V and 5 bases from J, the junction contained 5 bases not matched to a gene. This CDR3 contains 13 residues. The CDR3, as DNA: TGTGCCAGCAGCCCACAGGGGCAGGAGACCCAGTACTTC. Translation gives CASSPQGQETQYF.

This clonotype was recorded many times. This chain uses TRBV7-2 with TRBJ2-2; D is possibly TRBD1 or TRBD2 (6 bases each). Germline-derived CDR1 and CDR2 are SGHTA and FQGNSA. The CDR3 consists of 16 residues. V was shortened by 7 bases and J by 7 bases, with 22 bases between the two germline ends. In nucleotides, the CDR3 is TGTGCCAGCACCAACTCCAGGGGAGGTATGGGCGGGGAGCTGTTTTTT. Translating gives CASTNSRGGMGGELFF.

The chain uses TRBV5-1 and TRBJ2-4; D is perhaps TRBD1 (6 bases). This CDR3 has 16 residues. Germline V gene data show CDR1 as SGHRS and CDR2 as YFSETQ. V lost 0 bases to trimming and J lost 7 bases, with 17 bases between them. CDR3 bases: TGCGCCAGCAGCTTGGGTCCGGGTTCAGGGGTGAACATTCAGTACTTC. It is translated as CASSLGPGSGVNIQYF.

There are a few counts of this clonotype. The rearrangement joins TRBV12-3 or TRBV12-4 to TRBJ1-1; a possible D gene is TRBD1 (6 bases). The CDR3 runs to 14 residues. Trimming pared 6 bases from V and 3 bases from J, leaving 14 bases between. CDR3 nucleotide sequence: TGTGCCAGCAGACTTGGACAGACTTACACTGAAGCTTTCTTT. This codes for CASRLGQTYTEAFF.